This TCR beta chain was recovered during a study of early T cells in non-severe SARS-CoV-2 infection. Background on the study: From unsorted whole blood, bulk RNA was sequenced, and the chains remained unpaired. Broader study findings: VDJdb-based annotation leaned toward anti-spike CD8 responses and missed private and CD4 specificities.

The germline V gene has CDR1 LGHNA and CDR2 YNFKEQ. V was trimmed by 4 bases and J by 10 bases, leaving 17 bases between them. CDR3 length: 15 residues. Unique molecular identifiers tagged individual cDNA molecules. TCRdb re-called the 5' RACE reads through MiXCR, storing one row per CDR3 protein. The sample contains 35,000 to 45,000 distinct CDR3 sequences, 9.9% of which appear only once. Remarks on this clonotype: What it binds is not known.

The clonotype originates from an adult who was a healthcare worker with PCR-confirmed SARS-CoV-2 infection or an uninfected control (not recorded which). The genes are TRBV4-2 and TRBJ1-6, with D unresolved. The sequenced sample was whole blood. For the CDR3, the DNA is TGTGCCAGCAGCCCCTCTGCGGCTAACGGGTCACCCCTCCACTTT. This encodes CASSPSAANGSPLHF.